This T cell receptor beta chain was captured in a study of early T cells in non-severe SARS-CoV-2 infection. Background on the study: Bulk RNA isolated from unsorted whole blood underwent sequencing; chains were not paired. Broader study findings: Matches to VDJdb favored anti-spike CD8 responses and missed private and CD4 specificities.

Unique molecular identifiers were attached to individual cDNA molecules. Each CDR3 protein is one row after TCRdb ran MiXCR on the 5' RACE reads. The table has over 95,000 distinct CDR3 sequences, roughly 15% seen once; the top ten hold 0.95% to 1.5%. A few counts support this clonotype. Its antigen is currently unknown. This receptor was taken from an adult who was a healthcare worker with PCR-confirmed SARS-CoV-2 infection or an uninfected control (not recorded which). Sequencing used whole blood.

CDR3 DNA sequence: TGTGCCAGCGGCAGGGACAGGGTTAATGAAAAACTGTTTTTT. Translation gives CASGRDRVNEKLFF. The chain couples TRBV6-5 to TRBJ1-4, with 9 bases identical to TRBD1. With 8 bases clipped from V and 4 bases from J, the junction kept 5 bases outside the gene matches. The CDR3 consists of 14 residues. The germline V gene has CDR1 MNHEY and CDR2 SVGAGI.